This entry is about one TCR beta chain. TCRdb's copy holds only in-frame clones and misses some; the assay was immunoSEQ multiplex PCR. This table has about 200,000 clones, 70% to 90% appearing once. This sample was included in a study of blood T cell repertoires in COVID-19. J was trimmed by 0 bases and V by 6 bases; bases with no gene match: 0. The CDR3 length is 15 residues. CDR1 and CDR2 from the germline V gene are MNHNS and SASEGT. The sample comprised peripheral blood. The chain carries TRBV6-1 and TRBJ2-1; 12 bases are a match to TRBD2. The receptor was isolated from a man aged 50-60 years with COVID-19, enrolled during active disease. The CDR3 reads CASRTSGSSYNEQFF. The CDR3, as DNA: TGTGCCAGCAGGACTAGCGGGAGCTCCTACAATGAGCAGTTCTTC.